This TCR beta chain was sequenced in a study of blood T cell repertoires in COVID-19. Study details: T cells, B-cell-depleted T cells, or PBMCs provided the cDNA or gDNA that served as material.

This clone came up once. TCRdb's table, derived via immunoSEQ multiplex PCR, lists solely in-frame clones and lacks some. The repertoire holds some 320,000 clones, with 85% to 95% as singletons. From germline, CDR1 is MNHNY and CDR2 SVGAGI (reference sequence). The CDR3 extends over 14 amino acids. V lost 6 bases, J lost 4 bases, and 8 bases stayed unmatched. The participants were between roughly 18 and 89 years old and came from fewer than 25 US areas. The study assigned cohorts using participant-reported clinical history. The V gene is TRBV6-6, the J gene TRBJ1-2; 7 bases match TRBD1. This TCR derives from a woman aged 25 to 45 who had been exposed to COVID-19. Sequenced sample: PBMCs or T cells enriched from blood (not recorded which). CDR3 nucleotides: TGTGCCAGCAGCTCGCAGGGGGTGAGCTATGGCTACACCTTC. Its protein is CASSSQGVSYGYTF.